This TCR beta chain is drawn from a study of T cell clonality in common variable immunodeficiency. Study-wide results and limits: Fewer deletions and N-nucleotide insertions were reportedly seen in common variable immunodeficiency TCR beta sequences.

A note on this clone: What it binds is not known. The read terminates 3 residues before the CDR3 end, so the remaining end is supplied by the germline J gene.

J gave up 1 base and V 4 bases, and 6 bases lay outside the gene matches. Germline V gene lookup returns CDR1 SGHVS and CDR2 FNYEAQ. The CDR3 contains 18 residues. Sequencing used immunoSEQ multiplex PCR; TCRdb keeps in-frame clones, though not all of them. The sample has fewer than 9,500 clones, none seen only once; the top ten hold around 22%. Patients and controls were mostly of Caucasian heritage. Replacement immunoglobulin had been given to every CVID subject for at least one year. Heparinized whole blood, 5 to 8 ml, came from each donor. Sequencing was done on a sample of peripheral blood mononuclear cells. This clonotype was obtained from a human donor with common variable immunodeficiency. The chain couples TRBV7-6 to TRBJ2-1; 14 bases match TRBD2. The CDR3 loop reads CASSSGTSGSASYNEQFF. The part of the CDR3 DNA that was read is TGTGCCAGCAGCTCCGGGACTAGCGGGAGCGCATCCTACAATGAG.